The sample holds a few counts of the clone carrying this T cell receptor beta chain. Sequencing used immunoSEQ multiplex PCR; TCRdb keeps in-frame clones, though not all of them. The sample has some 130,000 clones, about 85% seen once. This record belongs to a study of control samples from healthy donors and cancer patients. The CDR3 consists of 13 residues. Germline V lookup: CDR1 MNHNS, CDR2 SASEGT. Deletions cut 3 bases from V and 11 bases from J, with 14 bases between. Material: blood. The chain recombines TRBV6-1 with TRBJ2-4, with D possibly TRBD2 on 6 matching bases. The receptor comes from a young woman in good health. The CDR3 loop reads CASSEPRGLVQYF. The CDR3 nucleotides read TGTGCCAGCAGTGAGCCACGGGGACTCGTTCAGTACTTC.